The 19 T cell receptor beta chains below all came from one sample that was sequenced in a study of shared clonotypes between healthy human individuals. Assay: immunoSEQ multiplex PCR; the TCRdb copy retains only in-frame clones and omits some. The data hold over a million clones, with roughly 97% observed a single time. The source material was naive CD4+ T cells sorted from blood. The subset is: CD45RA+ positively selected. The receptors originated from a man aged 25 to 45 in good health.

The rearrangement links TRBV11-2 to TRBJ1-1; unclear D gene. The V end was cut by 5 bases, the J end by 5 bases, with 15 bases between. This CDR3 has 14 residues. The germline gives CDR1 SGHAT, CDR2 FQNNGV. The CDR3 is CASSRRAGETEAFF. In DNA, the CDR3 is TGTGCCAGCAGCCGTAGGGCGGGTGAGACTGAAGCTTTCTTT.

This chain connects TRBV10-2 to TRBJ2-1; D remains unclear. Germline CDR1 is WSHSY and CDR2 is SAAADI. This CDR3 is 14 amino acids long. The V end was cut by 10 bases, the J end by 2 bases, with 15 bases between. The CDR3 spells CATSPSVAYNEQFF. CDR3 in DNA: TGCGCCACCTCCCCGAGCGTGGCCTACAATGAGCAGTTCTTC.

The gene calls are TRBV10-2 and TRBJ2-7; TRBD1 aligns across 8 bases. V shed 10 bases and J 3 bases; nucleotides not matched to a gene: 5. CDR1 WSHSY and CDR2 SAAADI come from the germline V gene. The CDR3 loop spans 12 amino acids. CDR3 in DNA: TGCGCCACCAGACAGGGGATCTACGAGCAGTACTTC. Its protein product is CATRQGIYEQYF.

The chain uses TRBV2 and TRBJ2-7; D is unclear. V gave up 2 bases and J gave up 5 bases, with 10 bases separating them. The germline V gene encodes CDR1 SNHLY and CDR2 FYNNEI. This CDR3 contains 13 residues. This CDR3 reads CASSELTPDEQYF. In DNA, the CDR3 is TGTGCCAGCAGTGAACTTACCCCGGACGAGCAGTACTTC.

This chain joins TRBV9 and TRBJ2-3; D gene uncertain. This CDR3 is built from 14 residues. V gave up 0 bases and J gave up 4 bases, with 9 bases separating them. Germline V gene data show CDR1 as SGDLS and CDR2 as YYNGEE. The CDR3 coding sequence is TGTGCCAGCAGCGTAGGGGCCTCCGCAGATACGCAGTATTTT. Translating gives CASSVGASADTQYF.

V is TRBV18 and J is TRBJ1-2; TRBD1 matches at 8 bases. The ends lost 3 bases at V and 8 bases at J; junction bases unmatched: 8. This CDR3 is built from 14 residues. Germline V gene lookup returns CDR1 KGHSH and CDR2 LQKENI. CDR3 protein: CASSPQTGEAGYTF. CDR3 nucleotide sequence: TGTGCCAGCTCACCCCAGACAGGGGAAGCCGGCTACACCTTC.

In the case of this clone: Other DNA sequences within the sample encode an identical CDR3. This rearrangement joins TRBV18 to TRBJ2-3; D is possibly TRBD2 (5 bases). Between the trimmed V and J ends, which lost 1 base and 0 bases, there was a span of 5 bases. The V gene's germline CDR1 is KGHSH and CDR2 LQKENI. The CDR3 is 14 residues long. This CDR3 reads CASSPRGSTDTQYF. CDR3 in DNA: TGTGCCAGCTCACCACGCGGGAGCACAGATACGCAGTATTTT.

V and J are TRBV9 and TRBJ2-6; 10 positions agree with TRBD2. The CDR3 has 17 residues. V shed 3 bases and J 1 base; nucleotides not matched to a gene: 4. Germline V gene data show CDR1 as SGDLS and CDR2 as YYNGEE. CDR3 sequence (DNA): TGTGCCAGCAGCGCTTCTAGCGGGAGATCTGGGGCCAACGTCCTGACTTTC. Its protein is CASSASSGRSGANVLTF.

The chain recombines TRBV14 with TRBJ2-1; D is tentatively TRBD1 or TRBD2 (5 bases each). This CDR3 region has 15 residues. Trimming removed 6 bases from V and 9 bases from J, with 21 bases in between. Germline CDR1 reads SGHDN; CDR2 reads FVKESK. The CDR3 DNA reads TGTGCCAGCAGAGTCTCCGGGACGGAGGCGGGTGAGCAGTTCTTC. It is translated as CASRVSGTEAGEQFF.

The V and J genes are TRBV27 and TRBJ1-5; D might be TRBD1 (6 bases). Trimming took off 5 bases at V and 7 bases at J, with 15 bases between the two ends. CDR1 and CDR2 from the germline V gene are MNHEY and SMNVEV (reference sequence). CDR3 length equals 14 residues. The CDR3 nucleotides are TGTGCCAGCAGTAAACAGGGTTACGGACAGCCCCAGCATTTT. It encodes CASSKQGYGQPQHF.

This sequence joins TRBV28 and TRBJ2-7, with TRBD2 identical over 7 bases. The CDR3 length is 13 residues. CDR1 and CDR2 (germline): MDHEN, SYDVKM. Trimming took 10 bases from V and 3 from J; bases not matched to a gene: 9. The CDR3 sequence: CATDPSGNYEQYF. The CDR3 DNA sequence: TGTGCCACCGATCCTAGCGGAAACTACGAGCAGTACTTC.

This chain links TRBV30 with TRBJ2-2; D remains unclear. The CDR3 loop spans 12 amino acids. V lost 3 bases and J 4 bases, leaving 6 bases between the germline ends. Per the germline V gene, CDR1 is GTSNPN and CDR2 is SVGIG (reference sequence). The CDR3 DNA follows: TGTGCCTGGAGCCCAATCACCGGGGAGCTGTTTTTT. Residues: CAWSPITGELFF.

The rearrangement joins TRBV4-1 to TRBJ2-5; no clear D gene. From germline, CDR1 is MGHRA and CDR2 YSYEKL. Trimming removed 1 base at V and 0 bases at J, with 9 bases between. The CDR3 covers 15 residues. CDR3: CASSQGSRYQETQYF. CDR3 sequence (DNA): TGCGCCAGCAGCCAAGGGAGCAGGTACCAAGAGACCCAGTACTTC.

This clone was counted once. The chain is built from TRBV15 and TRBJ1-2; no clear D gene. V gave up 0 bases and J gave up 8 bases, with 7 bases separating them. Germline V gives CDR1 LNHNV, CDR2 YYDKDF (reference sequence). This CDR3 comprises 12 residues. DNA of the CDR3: TGTGCCACCAGCAGAGAAAAGGGCGGCTACACCTTC. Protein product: CATSREKGGYTF.

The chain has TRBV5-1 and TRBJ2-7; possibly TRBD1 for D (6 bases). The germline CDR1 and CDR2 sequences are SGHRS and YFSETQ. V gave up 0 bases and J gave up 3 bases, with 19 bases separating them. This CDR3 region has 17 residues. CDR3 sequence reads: CASSLGPREIQGYEQYF. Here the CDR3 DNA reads TGCGCCAGCAGCTTGGGGCCCAGGGAAATACAGGGCTACGAGCAGTACTTC.

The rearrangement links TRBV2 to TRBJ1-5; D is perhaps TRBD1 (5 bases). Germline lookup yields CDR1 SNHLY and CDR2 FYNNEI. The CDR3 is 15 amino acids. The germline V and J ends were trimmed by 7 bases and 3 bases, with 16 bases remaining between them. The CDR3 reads CASKEGRGNNQPQHF. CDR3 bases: TGTGCCAGCAAGGAGGGCCGGGGGAACAATCAGCCCCAGCATTTT.

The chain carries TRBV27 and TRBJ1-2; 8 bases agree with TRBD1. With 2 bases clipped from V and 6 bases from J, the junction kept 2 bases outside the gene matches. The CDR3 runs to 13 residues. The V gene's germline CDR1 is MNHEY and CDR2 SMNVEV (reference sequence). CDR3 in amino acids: CASSLGQGHGYTF. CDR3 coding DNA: TGTGCCAGCAGTTTAGGACAGGGTCATGGCTACACCTTC.

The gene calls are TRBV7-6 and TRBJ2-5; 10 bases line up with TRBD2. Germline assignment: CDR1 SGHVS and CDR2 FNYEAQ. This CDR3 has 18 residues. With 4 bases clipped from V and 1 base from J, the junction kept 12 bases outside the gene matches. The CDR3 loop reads CASSSTSGMGYRQETQYF. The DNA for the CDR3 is TGTGCCAGCAGCTCTACTAGCGGGATGGGGTACCGCCAAGAGACCCAGTACTTC.

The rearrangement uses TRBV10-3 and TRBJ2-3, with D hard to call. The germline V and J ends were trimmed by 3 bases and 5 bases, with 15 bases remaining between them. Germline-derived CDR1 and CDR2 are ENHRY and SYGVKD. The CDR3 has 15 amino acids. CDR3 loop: CAISDLVAVGDTQYF. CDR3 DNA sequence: TGTGCCATCAGTGACCTAGTTGCAGTAGGAGATACGCAGTATTTT.